Shown below are 4 T cell receptor beta chains from a single sample sequenced in a study of shared clonotypes between healthy human individuals. Repertoires were generated with immunoSEQ multiplex PCR, while TCRdb's copy carries only in-frame clones and drops some. The sample holds around 100,000 clones, about 70% seen once. The sequencing input was memory CD8+ T cells sorted from blood. Subset denoted: CD45RO+ cells pooled with CCR7-negative TemRA cells. These receptor sequences come from a young woman in good health.

V usage is TRBV6-5 and J usage is TRBJ2-3; D is possibly TRBD1 (6 bases). Deletions cut 5 bases from V and 2 bases from J, with 11 bases between. Per germline, CDR1 MNHEY and CDR2 SVGAGI. The CDR3 covers 14 residues. CDR3 residues: CASSVTGYTDTQYF. The CDR3 DNA sequence: TGTGCCAGCAGTGTTACAGGGTACACAGATACGCAGTATTTT.

This chain connects TRBV28 to TRBJ2-5, with D unclear. Germline V CDR1 and CDR2: MDHEN, SYDVKM. CDR3 length equals 14 residues. With 7 bases removed from V and 1 base from J, the gap between germline ends came to 13 bases. CDR3 bases: TGTGCCAGCACCCCCGATTGGATCCAAGAGACCCAGTACTTC. Amino acid sequence: CASTPDWIQETQYF.

By share of the sample, this clone is medium-sized. The gene calls are TRBV2 and TRBJ2-1; possibly TRBD1 for D (6 bases). Deletions cut 5 bases from V and 6 bases from J, with 17 bases between. The germline gives CDR1 SNHLY, CDR2 FYNNEI. The CDR3 contains 15 residues. The CDR3 reads CASSPGDIMPNEQFF. As DNA, the CDR3 is TGTGCCAGCAGTCCAGGGGACATAATGCCCAATGAGCAGTTCTTC. Filled out from reference TRBV2 and TRBJ2-1, the complete variable domain reads EPEVTQTPSHQVTQMGQEVILRCVPISNHLYFYWYRQILGQKVEFLVSFYNNEISEKSEIFDDQFSVERPDGSNFTLKIRSTKLEDSAMYFCASSPGDIMPNEQFFGPGTRLTVL.

This clone was seen once. The rearrangement uses TRBV7-6 and TRBJ2-2; D gene unclear. Germline V lookup: CDR1 SGHVS, CDR2 FNYEAQ. The germline V and J ends were trimmed by 1 base and 1 base, with 7 bases remaining between them. The CDR3 has 15 residues. CDR3 loop: CASSLVGLNTGELFF. The CDR3 coding sequence is TGTGCCAGCAGCTTAGTGGGCTTGAACACCGGGGAGCTGTTTTTT.